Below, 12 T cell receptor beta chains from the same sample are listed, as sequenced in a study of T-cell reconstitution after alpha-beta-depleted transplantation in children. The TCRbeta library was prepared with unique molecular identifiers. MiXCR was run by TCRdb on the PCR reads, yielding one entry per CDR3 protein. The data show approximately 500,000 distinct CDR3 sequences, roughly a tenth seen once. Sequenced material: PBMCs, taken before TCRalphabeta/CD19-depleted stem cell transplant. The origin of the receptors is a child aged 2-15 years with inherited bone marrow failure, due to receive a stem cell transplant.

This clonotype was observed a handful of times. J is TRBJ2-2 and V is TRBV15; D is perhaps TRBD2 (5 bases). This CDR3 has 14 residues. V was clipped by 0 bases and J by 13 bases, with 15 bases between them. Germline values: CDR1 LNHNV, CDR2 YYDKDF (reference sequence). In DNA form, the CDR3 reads TGTGCCACCAGCAGAGAACGAGGGCTACAGCCGCTGTTTTTT. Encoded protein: CATSRERGLQPLFF.

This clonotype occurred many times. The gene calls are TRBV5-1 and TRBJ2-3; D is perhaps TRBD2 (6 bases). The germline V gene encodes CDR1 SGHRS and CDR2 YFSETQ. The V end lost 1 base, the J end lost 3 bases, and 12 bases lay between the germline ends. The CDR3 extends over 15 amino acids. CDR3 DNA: TGCGCCAGCAGCTTGCGGGAGCCGTTAACAGATACGCAGTATTTT. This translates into CASSLREPLTDTQYF.

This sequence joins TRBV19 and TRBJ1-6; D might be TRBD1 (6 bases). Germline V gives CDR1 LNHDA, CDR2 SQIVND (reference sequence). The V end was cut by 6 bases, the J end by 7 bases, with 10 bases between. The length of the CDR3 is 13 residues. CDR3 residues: CASRTGLNSPLHF. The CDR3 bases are TGTGCCAGTAGGACAGGCTTGAATTCACCCCTCCACTTT.

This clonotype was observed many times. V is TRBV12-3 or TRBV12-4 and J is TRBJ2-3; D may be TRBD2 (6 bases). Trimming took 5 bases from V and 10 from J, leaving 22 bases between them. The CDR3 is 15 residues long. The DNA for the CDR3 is TGTGCCAGCAGTCTCCCCGGGGGTGCCCCAAATCCGCAGTATTTT. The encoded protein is CASSLPGGAPNPQYF.

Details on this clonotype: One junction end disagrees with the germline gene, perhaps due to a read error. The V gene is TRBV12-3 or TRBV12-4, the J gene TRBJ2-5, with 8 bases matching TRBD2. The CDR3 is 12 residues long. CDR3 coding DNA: TGTGCCAGCAGTCGGGAGGGGGAGATCCAGTACTTC. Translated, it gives CASSREGEIQYF.

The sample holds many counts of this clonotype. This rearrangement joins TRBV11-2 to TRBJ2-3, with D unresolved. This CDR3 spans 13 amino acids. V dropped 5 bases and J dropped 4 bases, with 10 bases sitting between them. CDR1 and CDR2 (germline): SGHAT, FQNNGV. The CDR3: CASSLSLADTQYF. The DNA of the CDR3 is TGTGCCAGCAGCCTGAGTCTGGCAGATACGCAGTATTTT.

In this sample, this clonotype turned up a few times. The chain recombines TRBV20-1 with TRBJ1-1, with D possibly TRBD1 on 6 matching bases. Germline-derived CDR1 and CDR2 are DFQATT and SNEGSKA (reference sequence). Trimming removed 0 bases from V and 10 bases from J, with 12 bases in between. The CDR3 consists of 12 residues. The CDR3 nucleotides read TGCAGTGCTAGAGATCAGGGGACGAGAGCTTTCTTT. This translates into CSARDQGTRAFF.

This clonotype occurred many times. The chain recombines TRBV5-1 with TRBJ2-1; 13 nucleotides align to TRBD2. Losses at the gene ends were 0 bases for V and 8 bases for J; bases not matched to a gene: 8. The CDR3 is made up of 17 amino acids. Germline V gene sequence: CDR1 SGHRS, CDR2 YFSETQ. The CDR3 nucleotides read TGCGCCAGCAGCTTGGCCACTAGCGGGGGGGGATCCGATGAGCAGTTCTTC. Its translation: CASSLATSGGGSDEQFF.

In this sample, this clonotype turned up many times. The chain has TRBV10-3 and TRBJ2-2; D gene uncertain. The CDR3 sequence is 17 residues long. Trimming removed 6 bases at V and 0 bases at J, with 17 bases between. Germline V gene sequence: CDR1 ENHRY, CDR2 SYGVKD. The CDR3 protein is CAISPVKVVPNTGELFF. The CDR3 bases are TGTGCCATCAGCCCCGTGAAGGTTGTTCCGAACACCGGGGAGCTGTTTTTT.

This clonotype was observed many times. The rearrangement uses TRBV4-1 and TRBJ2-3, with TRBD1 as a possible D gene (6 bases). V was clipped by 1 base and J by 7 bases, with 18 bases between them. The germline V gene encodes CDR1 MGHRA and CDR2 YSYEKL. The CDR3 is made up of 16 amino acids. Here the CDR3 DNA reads TGCGCCAGCAGCCAAGGCCCCCACAGGGCGTTACATACGCAGTATTTT. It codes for CASSQGPHRALHTQYF.

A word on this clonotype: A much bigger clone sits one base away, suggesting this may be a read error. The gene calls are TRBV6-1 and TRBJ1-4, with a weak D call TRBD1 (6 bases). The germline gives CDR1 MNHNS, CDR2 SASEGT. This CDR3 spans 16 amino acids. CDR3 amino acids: CASSERPGGGSEKLSF. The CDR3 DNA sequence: TGTGCCAGCAGTGAACGTCCCGGAGGGGGAAGTGAAAAACTGTCTTTT.

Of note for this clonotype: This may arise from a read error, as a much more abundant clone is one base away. The CDR3 loop is CSSRPRDSFYYGYTF. The CDR3 DNA sequence: TGTTCCAGCAGACCTAGGGACAGTTTTTACTATGGCTACACCTTC. This chain joins TRBV6-1 and TRBJ1-2, with TRBD1 matching over 7 bases. The CDR3 totals 15 residues. Germline CDR1 MNHNS, CDR2 SASEGT.